The present T cell receptor beta chain was sequenced within a study of T cells in Graves' hyperthyroidism and ophthalmopathy. A patient was excluded if there was uncontrolled infection, other autoimmune disease, pregnancy or lactation. It was RNA transcripts that yielded the amplified TCR beta CDR3 regions. A first-round RT-PCR of the TCR CDR3 used the HTBI primer set. One entry per CDR3 protein, called by TCRdb with MiXCR from the multiplex PCR reads. The data contain a few hundred thousand distinct CDR3 sequences, 18% of them singletons. This clonotype was observed a few times. The CDR3 consists of 15 residues. Trimming took 2 bases from V and 0 from J, leaving 8 bases between them. In germline, CDR1 is KGHSH, CDR2 LQKENI.

The TCR was taken from a man younger than 30 with Graves' ophthalmopathy. V gene TRBV18 combines with J gene TRBJ2-1, with unresolved D. The sample consisted of blood. The CDR3 loop reads CASSPAPSSYNEQFF. In DNA form, the CDR3 reads TGTGCCAGCTCACCAGCACCAAGCTCCTACAATGAGCAGTTCTTC.